This T cell receptor beta chain was sequenced for a study of regulatory T cells in long-lasting Graves disease. According to the study, TCR beta libraries were built with iRepertoire HTBI primers and CDR3-region Arm-PCR. Using its own MiXCR run on the multiplex PCR reads, TCRdb lists one record per CDR3 protein. The sample contains hundreds of thousands of distinct CDR3 sequences, around 15% of which appear only once. As to time point: newly diagnosed GD, antithyroid drugs for less than 3 months. From PBMCs, RNA was extracted and then used to make the TCR library. The table lists this clonotype with many counts. Its antigen is still unknown. A junction boundary mismatches the germline segment, possibly from a read error. The CDR3 extends over 14 amino acids. Points from the study as a whole: Segments TRBV28, TRBJ1-2 and TRBJ2-5 showed preferential usage in persistent disease.

The same sample was also studied in work on T cells in Graves' hyperthyroidism and ophthalmopathy. That report notes: The definition of stable Graves' hyperthyroidism was no ophthalmopathy progression within 18 months. TCR CDR3 regions were first amplified by RT-PCR with HTBI primers. Appearing also in blood were most of the thyroid clonotypes expanded above 0.001.

The receptor was isolated from a woman aged 35-65 years with Graves disease. Material: peripheral blood mononuclear cells (PBMCs), obtained at new diagnosis, from a patient treated with antithyroid drugs. The V gene is TRBV12-3 or TRBV12-4, the J gene TRBJ1-1, with TRBD1 as a possible D gene (6 bases). CDR3 loop: CASSLGGMNTEAFF. DNA of the CDR3: TGTGCCAGCAGCTTAGGGGGGATGAACACTGAAGCTTTCTTT.